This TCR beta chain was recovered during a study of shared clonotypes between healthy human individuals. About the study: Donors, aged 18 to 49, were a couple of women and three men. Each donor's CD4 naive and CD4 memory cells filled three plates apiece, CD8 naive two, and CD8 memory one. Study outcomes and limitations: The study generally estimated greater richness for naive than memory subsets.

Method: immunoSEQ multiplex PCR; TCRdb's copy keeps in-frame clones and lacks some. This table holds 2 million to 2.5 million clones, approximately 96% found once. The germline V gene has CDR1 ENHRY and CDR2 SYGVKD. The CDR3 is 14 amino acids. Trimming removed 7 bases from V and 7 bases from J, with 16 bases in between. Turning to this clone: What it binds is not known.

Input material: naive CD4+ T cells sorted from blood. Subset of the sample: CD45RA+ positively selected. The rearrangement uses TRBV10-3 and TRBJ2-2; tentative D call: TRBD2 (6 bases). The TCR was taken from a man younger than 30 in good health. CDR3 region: CAITPGGISGELFF. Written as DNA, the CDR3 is TGTGCCATCACCCCCGGGGGTATAAGCGGGGAGCTGTTTTTT.